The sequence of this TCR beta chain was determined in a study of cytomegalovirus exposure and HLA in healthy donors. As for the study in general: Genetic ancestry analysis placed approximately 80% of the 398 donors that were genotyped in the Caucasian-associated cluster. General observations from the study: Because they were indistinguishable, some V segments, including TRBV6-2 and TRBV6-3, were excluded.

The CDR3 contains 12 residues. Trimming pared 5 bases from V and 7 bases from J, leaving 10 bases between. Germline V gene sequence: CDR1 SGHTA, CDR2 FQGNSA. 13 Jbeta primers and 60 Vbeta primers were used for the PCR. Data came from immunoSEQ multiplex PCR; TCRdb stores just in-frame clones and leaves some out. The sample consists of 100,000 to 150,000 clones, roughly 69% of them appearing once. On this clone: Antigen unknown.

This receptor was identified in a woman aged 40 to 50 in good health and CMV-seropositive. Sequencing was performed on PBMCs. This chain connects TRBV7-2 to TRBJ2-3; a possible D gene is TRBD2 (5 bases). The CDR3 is CASSPSGNTQYF. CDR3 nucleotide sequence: TGTGCCAGCAGCCCCTCCGGGAATACGCAGTATTTT.